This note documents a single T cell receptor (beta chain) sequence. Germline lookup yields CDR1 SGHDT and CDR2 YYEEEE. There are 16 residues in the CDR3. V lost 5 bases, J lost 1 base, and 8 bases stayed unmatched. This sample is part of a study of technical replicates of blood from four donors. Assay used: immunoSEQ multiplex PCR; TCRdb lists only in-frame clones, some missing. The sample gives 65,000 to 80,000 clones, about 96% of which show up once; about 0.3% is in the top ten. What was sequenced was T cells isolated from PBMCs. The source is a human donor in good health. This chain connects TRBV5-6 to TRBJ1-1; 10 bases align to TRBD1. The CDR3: CASRLDRGQGNTEAFF. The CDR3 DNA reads TGTGCCAGCAGACTTGACAGGGGGCAAGGGAACACTGAAGCTTTCTTT.